This paragraph covers one TCR beta chain sequence. Antigen specificity is unknown. Spiking of synthetic TCR analog templates was performed in each PCR. Using amplified housekeeping genes, tumor DNA from FFPE samples was quantified. Sequencing used immunoSEQ multiplex PCR; TCRdb keeps in-frame clones, though not all of them. The sample has more than 35,000 clones; about a third are singletons. This specimen belongs to a study of PD-L1 blockade in urothelial cancer. Study overall: A median of approximately 1,500 T cells was found per tumor sample.

CDR3 length: 15 residues. The ends were cut back, 3 bases at V and 0 bases at J, with 14 bases in the middle. CDR1 and CDR2 (germline): GTSNPN, SVGIG (reference sequence). Study-level points and caveats: In durable-benefit patients, tumor-infiltrating T lymphocytes were more abundant.

The specimen comprised tumor tissue, sampled before atezolizumab (anti-PD-L1) treatment. The rearrangement links TRBV30 to TRBJ1-1, with D tentatively TRBD1 (5 bases). This sequence originates from a man aged 55 to 70 with urothelial cancer. The CDR3 region has the DNA TGTGCCTGGAGGGGGAAGGGGTCCCTGAACACTGAAGCTTTCTTT. It specifies CAWRGKGSLNTEAFF.